These 21 T cell receptor beta chains were all obtained from the same sample, sequenced in a study of CD8 T cells in ankylosing spondylitis. The antigens these receptors bind are not known. The study's findings and limits: A TCR beta motif made of several highly homologous variants seemed typical of ankylosing spondylitis blood.

TCRdb recomputed calls from the 5' RACE reads with MiXCR, one row per CDR3 protein. This sample carries 500,000 to 550,000 distinct CDR3 sequences, roughly 13% of them seen once, and the ten largest clones take nearly 7%. Source material: blood, either unsorted or a sorted T cell fraction (not recorded which). These receptors were taken from a male donor with ankylosing spondylitis.

This clonotype showed up just a few times. The CDR3 protein is CASAKDSPYNEQFF. As DNA, the CDR3 is TGCGCCAGCGCTAAGGACAGTCCCTACAATGAGCAGTTCTTC. This chain connects TRBV5-1 to TRBJ2-1, with D perhaps TRBD1 (6 bases). This CDR3 is built from 14 residues. V lost 7 bases, J lost 2 bases, and 13 bases lay in between. CDR1 is SGHRS, CDR2 YFSETQ, per germline.

The J gene is TRBJ1-6, the V gene TRBV7-2; 8 bases are shared with TRBD1. CDR1 and CDR2 from the germline V gene are SGHTA and FQGNSA. This CDR3 spans 16 amino acids. After removal of 1 base from V and 8 bases from J, the junction contained 7 bases not matched to a gene. Here the CDR3 reads CASSLVGDRGYSPLHF. In DNA form, the CDR3 reads TGTGCCAGCAGCTTAGTGGGAGACAGGGGTTATTCACCCCTCCACTTT.

This clonotype has only a few counts. This rearrangement joins TRBV12-3 or TRBV12-4 to TRBJ2-1, with D tentatively TRBD1 or TRBD2 (6 bases each). This CDR3 contains 15 residues. V was cut by 5 bases and J by 8 bases, with 19 bases left in between. The CDR3 is CASSRGGRRDHEQFF. CDR3 bases: TGTGCCAGCAGTCGAGGGGGGAGGCGGGACCATGAGCAGTTCTTC.

This clonotype was seen a handful of times. V gene TRBV10-3 combines with J gene TRBJ2-3; 12 bases line up with TRBD2. V was clipped by 2 bases and J by 3 bases; unmatched bases: 6. This CDR3 comprises 17 residues. Germline CDR1 reads ENHRY; CDR2 reads SYGVKD. Here the CDR3 reads CAISEPPTSGRTDTQYF. The DNA of the CDR3 is TGTGCCATCAGTGAGCCCCCGACTAGCGGGAGAACAGATACGCAGTATTTT.

This clonotype is medium-sized. The chain links TRBV7-9 to TRBJ2-1; 7 nucleotides agree with TRBD1. Per the germline V gene, CDR1 is SEHNR and CDR2 is FQNEAQ (reference sequence). V lost 2 bases, J lost 4 bases, and 5 bases stayed unmatched. The CDR3 spans 15 residues. In DNA, the CDR3 is TGTGCCAGCAGCTTAACCCAGGGGGTATACAATGAGCAGTTCTTC. Its protein product is CASSLTQGVYNEQFF.

This chain connects TRBV7-9 to TRBJ2-1; 7 bases agree with TRBD2. The CDR3 runs 16 residues. Germline V CDR1 and CDR2: SEHNR, FQNEAQ (reference sequence). J was trimmed by 6 bases and V by 3 bases; bases with no gene match: 11. The CDR3 loop is CASSLVGRDDRNEQFF. DNA for the CDR3: TGTGCCAGCAGCTTGGTAGGGAGGGACGACCGCAATGAGCAGTTCTTC.

The sample holds many counts of this clonotype. The rearrangement uses TRBV5-1 and TRBJ2-5; TRBD2 aligns across 7 bases. Germline loops: CDR1 SGHRS, CDR2 YFSETQ. CDR3 length equals 15 residues. The V gene end was trimmed by 2 bases and the J gene end by 5 bases; junction bases not matched to a gene: 9. The CDR3 DNA reads TGCGCCAGCAGCTTATTTCCTAGCGGCTCGGAGACCCAGTACTTC. As protein: CASSLFPSGSETQYF. Full variable domain (missing parts from reference TRBV5-1 and TRBJ2-5): KAGVTQTPRYLIKTRGQQVTLSCSPISGHRSVSWYQQTPGQGLQFLFEYFSETQRNKGNFPGRFSGRQFSNSRSEMNVSTLELGDSALYLCASSLFPSGSETQYFGPGTRLLVL.

This clonotype has ten or more counts. CDR3 loop: CASSLQGARGNQPQHF. CDR3 DNA: TGTGCCAGCAGTTTACAGGGGGCCCGTGGCAATCAGCCCCAGCATTTT. The V call is TRBV12-3 or TRBV12-4, the J call TRBJ1-5; 8 bases match TRBD1. V lost 2 bases to trimming and J lost 2 bases; unmatched junction nucleotides: 5. CDR3 length equals 16 residues.

There are many counts of this clonotype. The chain is built from TRBV5-1 and TRBJ2-3, with a tentative D call TRBD2 (5 bases). Trimming took off 6 bases at V and 1 base at J, with 9 bases between the two ends. Per the germline V gene, CDR1 is SGHRS and CDR2 is YFSETQ. The CDR3 loop spans 13 amino acids. The DNA of the CDR3 is TGCGCCAGCAACCGGGATGGCACAGATACGCAGTATTTT. This translates into CASNRDGTDTQYF.

The rearrangement uses TRBV19 and TRBJ2-1, with no clear D. Between the trimmed V and J ends, which lost 5 bases and 7 bases, there was a span of 12 bases. The germline V gene encodes CDR1 LNHDA and CDR2 SQIVND (reference sequence). The CDR3 runs 13 residues. The CDR3 nucleotides are TGTGCCAGTAGTCCGCCCGGCAAAAATGAGCAGTTCTTC. Residues: CASSPPGKNEQFF.

This clonotype was observed at least ten times. The DNA of the CDR3 is TGTGCCAGCACCCAACGACAGGGGTTGGAGACCCAGTACTTC. Protein sequence: CASTQRQGLETQYF. The rearrangement uses TRBV12-3 or TRBV12-4 and TRBJ2-5; 8 nucleotides align to TRBD1. The CDR3 has 14 residues. V lost 7 bases to trimming and J lost 5 bases; unmatched junction nucleotides: 9.

This chain connects TRBV6-1 to TRBJ2-3, with D maybe TRBD1 (5 bases). The ends were cut back, 2 bases at V and 8 bases at J, with 8 bases in the middle. Germline CDR1 is MNHNS and CDR2 is SASEGT. CDR3 length: 12 amino acids. CDR3: CASSELGRTQYF. The CDR3 bases are TGTGCCAGCAGTGAACTGGGGCGTACGCAGTATTTT.

This clonotype was detected ten times or more. The chain employs TRBV10-3 and TRBJ1-2; 8 bases match TRBD1. The CDR3 contains 16 residues. Trimming took 8 bases from V and 0 from J; bases not matched to a gene: 11. The V gene's germline CDR1 is ENHRY and CDR2 SYGVKD. The CDR3 protein is CAISNTGTGANYGYTF. CDR3 in DNA: TGTGCCATCTCAAATACCGGGACAGGAGCTAACTATGGCTACACCTTC.

Ten or more counts support this clonotype. The chain links TRBV24-1 to TRBJ1-4, with D perhaps matching TRBD1 (6 bases). Germline V gene lookup returns CDR1 KGHDR and CDR2 SFDVKD. The CDR3 consists of 16 residues. Trimming left V 2 bases short and J 8 bases short, with 17 bases between. Here the CDR3 reads CATSDSRPGAYEKLFF. In DNA form, the CDR3 reads TGTGCCACCAGTGATTCGAGACCGGGGGCCTACGAAAAACTGTTTTTT.

The V gene is TRBV2, the J gene TRBJ2-2, with D possibly TRBD2 on 6 matching bases. V shed 2 bases and J shed 1 base, with 8 bases lying between them. The V gene's germline CDR1 is SNHLY and CDR2 FYNNEI. The CDR3 runs to 15 residues. This chain's CDR3 is CASSEYSGNTGELFF. DNA for the CDR3: TGTGCCAGCAGTGAATATAGCGGGAACACCGGGGAGCTGTTTTTT.

The V call is TRBV2, the J call TRBJ2-7; weak D call: TRBD2 (6 bases). V lost 10 bases to trimming and J lost 2 bases, with 12 bases between them. The germline CDR1 and CDR2 sequences are SNHLY and FYNNEI. The length of the CDR3 is 12 residues. CDR3 protein: CATGGFTYEQYF. The CDR3 bases are TGTGCCACTGGAGGGTTCACCTACGAGCAGTACTTC. The complete variable domain, with remaining parts taken from reference TRBV2 and TRBJ2-7, reads EPEVTQTPSHQVTQMGQEVILRCVPISNHLYFYWYRQILGQKVEFLVSFYNNEISEKSEIFDDQFSVERPDGSNFTLKIRSTKLEDSAMYFCATGGFTYEQYFGPGTRLTVT.

This clonotype came up a few times. The CDR3 coding sequence is TGTGCCAGCAGCCCGGGACAGGGAGTTGATGAAGCTTTCTTT. It translates to CASSPGQGVDEAFF. The chain employs TRBV7-9 and TRBJ1-1, with TRBD1 matching over 9 bases. The CDR3 consists of 14 residues. V shed 5 bases and J 7 bases; nucleotides not matched to a gene: 8. The germline V gene encodes CDR1 SEHNR and CDR2 FQNEAQ (reference sequence).

CDR3 sequence reads: CASADQGVGNEQFF. The CDR3 region has the DNA TGTGCCAGCGCCGACCAGGGAGTGGGCAATGAGCAGTTCTTC. V usage is TRBV11-2 and J usage is TRBJ2-1; D assignment may be TRBD1 or TRBD2 (5 bases each). The CDR3 has 14 amino acids. Germline CDR1 and CDR2: SGHAT and FQNNGV. V gave up 8 bases and J gave up 6 bases, with 17 bases separating them.

The chain carries TRBV6-2 or TRBV6-3 and TRBJ2-7, with TRBD1 identical over 7 bases. CDR3 length equals 17 residues. Germline V gene sequence: CDR1 MNHEY, CDR2 SVGEGT. The ends lost 2 bases at V and 4 bases at J; junction bases unmatched: 14. The CDR3 loop reads CASSYGVWDRPSYEQYF. DNA of the CDR3: TGTGCCAGCAGTTACGGGGTTTGGGACAGACCCAGTTACGAGCAGTACTTC.

The table lists this clonotype with many counts. The rearrangement joins TRBV7-9 to TRBJ2-7; the match to TRBD1 covers 9 bases. This CDR3 region has 13 residues. The junction had 4 bases not matched to a gene; V was cut back by 4 bases and J by 6 bases. Germline lookup yields CDR1 SEHNR and CDR2 FQNEAQ (reference sequence). The CDR3 region is CASSSGTGFEQYF. CDR3 coding DNA: TGTGCCAGCAGCTCCGGGACAGGGTTCGAGCAGTACTTC.

This clonotype was counted a few times. V usage is TRBV20-1 and J usage is TRBJ1-2, with 9 bases that match TRBD1. CDR1 and CDR2 (germline): DFQATT, SNEGSKA (reference sequence). The CDR3 is 13 residues long. The J segment lost 8 bases and the V segment lost 1 base, leaving 5 bases of the junction unmatched. The CDR3 region has the DNA TGCAGTGCTAGAGGATGGACAGGGGACGGCTACACCTTC. This translates into CSARGWTGDGYTF.